This T cell receptor (beta chain) was sequenced during a study of blood T cells in healthy people across ages. Notes on this clonotype: No antigen is known for it.

The CDR3 has 14 residues. V was pared by 5 bases and J by 0 bases, with 8 bases between. Germline-derived CDR1 and CDR2 are LNHDA and SQIVND (reference sequence). General observations from the study: TCR beta diversity correlated strongly with naive T cell percentage. Diversity was estimated from one million T cells, and these estimates were considered underestimates.

The authors drew about 10 milliliters of peripheral blood from each donor. A second roughly 7 to 11 cycle PCR used barcoded and J-beta primers. From the 5' RACE reads, TCRdb called clonotypes with MiXCR, one entry per CDR3 protein. The repertoire holds about 640,000 distinct CDR3 sequences, with about 30% as singletons. This TCR derives from a woman aged 80 or older in good health. The genes are TRBV19 and TRBJ2-1; TRBD1 might be the D (6 bases). Source material: blood. The CDR3, as DNA: TGTGCCAGTAGTGAGGACAGCTCCTACAATGAGCAGTTCTTC. This gives the protein CASSEDSSYNEQFF.